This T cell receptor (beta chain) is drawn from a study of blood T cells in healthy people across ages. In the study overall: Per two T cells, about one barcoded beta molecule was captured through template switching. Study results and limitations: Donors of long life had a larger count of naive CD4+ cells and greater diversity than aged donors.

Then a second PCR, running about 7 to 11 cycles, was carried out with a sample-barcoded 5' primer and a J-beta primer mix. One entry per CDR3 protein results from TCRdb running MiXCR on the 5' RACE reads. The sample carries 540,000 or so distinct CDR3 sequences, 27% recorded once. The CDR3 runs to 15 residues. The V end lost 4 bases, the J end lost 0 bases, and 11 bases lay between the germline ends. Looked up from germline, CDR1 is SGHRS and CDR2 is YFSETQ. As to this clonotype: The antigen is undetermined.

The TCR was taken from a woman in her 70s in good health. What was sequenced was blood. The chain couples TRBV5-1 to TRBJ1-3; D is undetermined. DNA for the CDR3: TGCGCCAGCAGCCGGACGATGAGCTCTGGAAACACCATATATTTT. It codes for CASSRTMSSGNTIYF.